This T cell receptor (beta chain) was recorded in a study of CD8 T cells in Susac syndrome. Points from the study as a whole: The authors found some 15 Susac-specific public clones in total CD8+ repertoires and 5 or 6 in CD8+ TEMRA repertoires. By the study's own acknowledgment, its TCR sequencing and HLA analysis included relatively few individuals.

In Susac syndrome patients, recently defined diagnostic criteria for definite or probable disease were met. With random hexamers, roughly 0.5 to 1 ug RNA was reverse transcribed. One entry per CDR3 protein results from TCRdb running MiXCR on the immunoSEQ multiplex PCR reads. The sample carries around 69,000 distinct CDR3 sequences, approximately 93% recorded once. Germline CDR1 reads KGHSH; CDR2 reads LQKENI. Trimming cost V 4 bases and J 3 bases; bases outside gene matches: 6. The CDR3 spans 15 residues. As regards this clonotype: What it binds is unknown.

The specimen sequenced was CD8+ T cells from PBMCs. This sequence originates from a human donor with Susac syndrome. The chain is built from TRBV18 and TRBJ2-1; 7 positions match TRBD2. CDR3 sequence (DNA): TGTGCCAGCTCACTAGGACTAGGAGTCTACAATGAGCAGTTCTTC. This encodes CASSLGLGVYNEQFF.